The 19 T cell receptor beta chains reported below all come from one sample, sequenced in a study of technical replicates of blood from a few donors. Only in-frame clones appear in the TCRdb table, and some are missing; sequencing was by immunoSEQ multiplex PCR. Of around 85,000 clones in the sample, roughly 94% are singletons; the top ten hold roughly 0.25%. The specimen was T cells isolated from PBMCs. The receptors were gathered from a human donor in good health.

The chain joins TRBV29-1 to TRBJ2-2; 7 bases are shared with TRBD2. CDR1 SQVTM and CDR2 ANQGSEA come from the germline V gene. J gave up 6 bases and V 5 bases, and 9 bases lay outside the gene matches. The CDR3 length is 14 residues. CDR3 DNA: TGCAGCGTTCGTGTGGGAGGGCCCCCCGGGGAGCTGTTTTTT. The encoded protein is CSVRVGGPPGELFF.

This rearrangement joins TRBV2 to TRBJ2-1; maybe TRBD2 (7 bases). In germline, CDR1 is SNHLY, CDR2 FYNNEI. CDR3 length: 14 residues. Trimming shortened V by 3 bases and J by 12 bases, and 18 bases separated the two germline ends. Written as DNA, the CDR3 is TGTGCCAGCAGTGACGAGGCGGGGGCGGTTGGGCAGTTCTTC. It encodes CASSDEAGAVGQFF.

J is TRBJ1-1 and V is TRBV6-5, with 10 bases lining up with TRBD1. Germline loops: CDR1 MNHEY, CDR2 SVGAGI. The CDR3 sequence is 13 residues long. V shed 2 bases and J 8 bases; nucleotides not matched to a gene: 2. The CDR3 is CASSYLTGGEAFF. DNA of the CDR3: TGTGCCAGCAGTTACCTGACAGGGGGCGAAGCTTTCTTT.

J is TRBJ2-1 and V is TRBV29-1; 13 positions match TRBD2. This CDR3 region has 14 residues. Trimming at V came to 5 bases and at J to 5 bases, leaving 3 bases not matched to a gene. In germline, CDR1 is SQVTM, CDR2 ANQGSEA. CDR3 sequence reads: CSVRGTSGDNEQFF. The CDR3 DNA reads as TGCAGCGTTCGTGGGACTAGCGGGGACAATGAGCAGTTCTTC.

The gene calls are TRBV28 and TRBJ1-6; D is unclear. The V end lost 11 bases, the J end lost 6 bases, and 20 bases lay between the germline ends. The CDR3 runs to 15 residues. CDR1 and CDR2 from the germline V gene are MDHEN and SYDVKM. The CDR3: CASRESGQSNSPLHF. The CDR3 DNA sequence: TGTGCCTCAAGAGAGAGCGGGCAGAGTAATTCACCCCTCCACTTT.

CDR3 DNA sequence: TGTGCCATCAGTGTTGTCGGGGAGTCGTTCTACGAGCAGTACTTC. Protein product: CAISVVGESFYEQYF. This rearrangement joins TRBV10-3 to TRBJ2-7; possibly TRBD2 for D (5 bases). The ends were cut back, 4 bases at V and 3 bases at J, with 16 bases in the middle. Looked up from germline, CDR1 is ENHRY and CDR2 is SYGVKD. The CDR3 runs to 15 residues.

This clone was recorded only once. This chain uses TRBV30 with TRBJ2-2, with D unresolved. CDR3 length: 12 amino acids. Per germline, CDR1 GTSNPN and CDR2 SVGIG (reference sequence). Trimming took off 3 bases at V and 6 bases at J, with 8 bases between the two ends. Here the CDR3 DNA reads TGTGCCTGGAGCGTAAATGCCGGGGAGCTGTTTTTT. This translates into CAWSVNAGELFF. The whole variable domain, remainder taken from reference TRBV30 and TRBJ2-2, is SQTIHQWPATLVQPVGSPLSLECTVEGTSNPNLYWYRQAAGRGLQLLFYSVGIGQISSEVPQNLSASRPQDRQFILSSKKLLLSDSGFYLCAWSVNAGELFFGEGSRLTVL.

The chain combines TRBV4-1 with TRBJ1-5, with 7 bases fitting TRBD1. Germline lookup yields CDR1 MGHRA and CDR2 YSYEKL. This CDR3 contains 15 residues. V lost 1 base and J lost 4; bases outside the gene matches: 4. CDR3 nucleotide sequence: TGCGCCAGCAGCCAAGTAGACAGGGAAAATCAGCCCCAGCATTTT. Translating gives CASSQVDRENQPQHF.

The chain couples TRBV13 to TRBJ1-6, with 8 bases that match TRBD1. V lost 3 bases to trimming and J lost 8 bases; unmatched junction nucleotides: 6. The CDR3 extends over 15 amino acids. Germline loops: CDR1 PRHDT, CDR2 FYEKMQ (reference sequence). The CDR3 here is CASSLLGQVDSPLHF. The CDR3 DNA is TGTGCCAGCAGCTTGTTGGGACAGGTTGATTCACCCCTCCACTTT. Complete variable domain (other parts from reference TRBV13 and TRBJ1-6): AAGVIQSPRHLIKEKRETATLKCYPIPRHDTVYWYQQGPGQDPQFLISFYEKMQSDKGSIPDRFSAQQFSDYHSELNMSSLELGDSALYFCASSLLGQVDSPLHFGNGTRLTVT.

The CDR3, as DNA: TGTGCCAGCAGCCTTCTCGTCTTAACAGGGGACGAAGCTTTCTTT. Encoded protein: CASSLLVLTGDEAFF. The J gene is TRBJ1-1, the V gene TRBV7-9; 7 bases are shared with TRBD1. With V trimmed by 5 bases and J by 8 bases, 14 bases remained unmatched. There are 15 residues in the CDR3. The germline gives CDR1 SEHNR, CDR2 FQNEAQ (reference sequence). Full variable domain (rest looked up from reference TRBV7-9 and TRBJ1-1): DTGVSQNPRHKITKRGQNVTFRCDPISEHNRLYWYRQTLGQGPEFLTYFQNEAQLEKSRLLSDRFSAERPKGSFSTLEIQRTEQGDSAMYLCASSLLVLTGDEAFFGQGTRLTVV.

The J gene is TRBJ2-7, the V gene TRBV7-2, with TRBD1 matching over 7 bases. This CDR3 spans 15 amino acids. Germline loops: CDR1 SGHTA, CDR2 FQGNSA. The V gene end was trimmed by 4 bases and the J gene end by 3 bases; junction bases not matched to a gene: 9. This CDR3 is CASSSTGTESYEQYF. The CDR3 DNA sequence: TGTGCCAGCAGCTCCACCGGGACAGAAAGCTACGAGCAGTACTTC.

The chain couples TRBV30 to TRBJ2-7, with D perhaps TRBD1 (5 bases). V was clipped by 1 base and J by 2 bases, with 9 bases between them. The V gene's germline CDR1 is GTSNPN and CDR2 SVGIG (reference sequence). CDR3 size: 13 residues. The CDR3, as DNA: TGTGCCTGGAGTGCAGGGCTACCCTACGAGCAGTACTTC. Translation: CAWSAGLPYEQYF.

The V call is TRBV5-4, the J call TRBJ1-1, with D possibly TRBD1 on 5 matching bases. The V gene lost 7 bases and the J gene lost 3 bases, with 13 bases spanning the gap. The CDR3 contains 13 residues. Germline CDR1 reads SGHNT; CDR2 reads YYREEE (reference sequence). CDR3: CASLRGGDTEAFF. CDR3 nucleotide sequence: TGTGCCAGCCTCCGTGGGGGGGACACTGAAGCTTTCTTT.

This sequence joins TRBV30 and TRBJ2-3; 7 nucleotides agree with TRBD1. Germline CDR1 and CDR2: GTSNPN and SVGIG (reference sequence). The CDR3 is 14 residues long. V gave up 5 bases and J gave up 0 bases; unmatched junction bases: 5. The CDR3 DNA is TGTGCCTGGGGCACAGGGGAAAGCACAGATACGCAGTATTTT. Its translation is CAWGTGESTDTQYF.

The CDR3 bases are TGCGCCAGCAGCTCATCGGGCGGGGAAGAGGGCTACACCTTC. Its protein product is CASSSSGGEEGYTF. J is TRBJ1-2 and V is TRBV5-1; D call uncertain. Per the germline V gene, CDR1 is SGHRS and CDR2 is YFSETQ. The CDR3 contains 14 residues. V shed 3 bases and J shed 8 bases, with 17 bases lying between them. The full variable domain, in which reference TRBV5-1 and TRBJ1-2 provide the parts outside the CDR3, is KAGVTQTPRYLIKTRGQQVTLSCSPISGHRSVSWYQQTPGQGLQFLFEYFSETQRNKGNFPGRFSGRQFSNSRSEMNVSTLELGDSALYLCASSSSGGEEGYTFGSGTRLTVV.

This chain uses TRBV6-6 with TRBJ1-2; unclear D gene. V lost 2 bases and J 5 bases, leaving 18 bases between the germline ends. Germline V gene data show CDR1 as MNHNY and CDR2 as SVGAGI (reference sequence). The CDR3 extends over 16 amino acids. The CDR3 DNA follows: TGTGCCAGCAGTTACACTGACCGTCTGGCAGGTTATGGCTACACCTTC. Translating it yields CASSYTDRLAGYGYTF.

The rearrangement joins TRBV6-6 to TRBJ2-3; perhaps TRBD1 as D (6 bases). CDR3 length: 14 amino acids. V shed 7 bases and J shed 2 bases, with 13 bases lying between them. The V gene's germline CDR1 is MNHNY and CDR2 SVGAGI (reference sequence). The CDR3 nucleotides are TGTGCCAGCAACAGGGAGATACTCACAGATACGCAGTATTTT. Its protein product is CASNREILTDTQYF.

The chain links TRBV28 to TRBJ1-5; TRBD1 might be the D (5 bases). Deletions cut 3 bases from V and 0 bases from J, with 12 bases between. This CDR3 has 16 amino acids. Germline CDR1 is MDHEN and CDR2 is SYDVKM. DNA for the CDR3: TGTGCCAGCAGTTTTTCAGGGTCCCCTAGCAATCAGCCCCAGCATTTT. Its protein product is CASSFSGSPSNQPQHF.

This clone was seen only once. The chain joins TRBV15 to TRBJ2-7, with unresolved D. V was pared by 0 bases and J by 6 bases, with 3 bases between. CDR3 length: 11 amino acids. Germline V lookup: CDR1 LNHNV, CDR2 YYDKDF (reference sequence). The DNA for the CDR3 is TGTGCCACCAGCAGAGATCGCGAGCAGTACTTC. Translating gives CATSRDREQYF.